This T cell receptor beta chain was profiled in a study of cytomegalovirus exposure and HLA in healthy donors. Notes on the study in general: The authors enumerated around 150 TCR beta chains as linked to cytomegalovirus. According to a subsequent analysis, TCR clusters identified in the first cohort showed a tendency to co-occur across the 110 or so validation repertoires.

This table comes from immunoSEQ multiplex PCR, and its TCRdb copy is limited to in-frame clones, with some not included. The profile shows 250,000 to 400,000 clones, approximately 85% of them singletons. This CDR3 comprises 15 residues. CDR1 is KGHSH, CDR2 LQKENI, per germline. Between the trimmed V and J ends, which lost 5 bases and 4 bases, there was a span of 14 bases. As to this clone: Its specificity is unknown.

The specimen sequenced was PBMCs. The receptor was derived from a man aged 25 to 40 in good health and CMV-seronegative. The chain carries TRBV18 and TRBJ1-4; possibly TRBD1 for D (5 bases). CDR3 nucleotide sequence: TGTGCCAGCTCAAACCAACAGGCTAATAATGAAAAACTGTTTTTT. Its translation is CASSNQQANNEKLFF.